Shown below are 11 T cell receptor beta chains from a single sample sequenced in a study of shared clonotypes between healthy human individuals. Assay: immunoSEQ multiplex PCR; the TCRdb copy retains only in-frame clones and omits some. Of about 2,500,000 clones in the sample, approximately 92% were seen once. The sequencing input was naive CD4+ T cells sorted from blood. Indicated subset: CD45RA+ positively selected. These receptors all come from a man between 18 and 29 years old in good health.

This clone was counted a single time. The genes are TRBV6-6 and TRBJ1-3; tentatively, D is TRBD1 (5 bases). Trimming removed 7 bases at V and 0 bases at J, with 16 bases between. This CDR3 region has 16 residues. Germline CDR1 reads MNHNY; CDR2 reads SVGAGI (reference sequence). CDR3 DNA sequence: TGTGCCAGCACTCTCCGAGCAGGGAGCTCTGGAAACACCATATATTTT. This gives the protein CASTLRAGSSGNTIYF.

CDR3 protein: CASSPLGAGEQYF. In DNA, the CDR3 is TGTGCCAGCTCACCCTTAGGTGCAGGCGAGCAGTACTTC. The chain joins TRBV18 to TRBJ2-7; no clear D. V was clipped by 3 bases and J by 6 bases, with 12 bases between them. The CDR3 is 13 amino acids. The germline gives CDR1 KGHSH, CDR2 LQKENI. The full variable domain, rest sourced from reference TRBV18 and TRBJ2-7, is NAGVMQNPRHLVRRRGQEARLRCSPMKGHSHVYWYRQLPEEGLKFMVYLQKENIIDESGMPKERFSAEFPKEGPSILRIQQVVRGDSAAYFCASSPLGAGEQYFGPGTRLTVT.

Written as DNA, the CDR3 is TGTGCCAGTAGTTTACAGCAGGGGAACTATGGCTACACCTTC. This encodes CASSLQQGNYGYTF. The chain carries TRBV19 and TRBJ1-2, with a weak D call TRBD1 (6 bases). Germline-derived CDR1 and CDR2 are LNHDA and SQIVND (reference sequence). V gave up 5 bases and J gave up 2 bases, with 12 bases separating them. The CDR3 consists of 14 residues. Using reference TRBV19 and TRBJ1-2 for the parts outside the CDR3, the full variable domain is DGGITQSPKYLFRKEGQNVTLSCEQNLNHDAMYWYRQDPGQGLRLIYYSQIVNDFQKGDIAEGYSVSREKKESFPLTVTSAQKNPTAFYLCASSLQQGNYGYTFGSGTRLTVV.

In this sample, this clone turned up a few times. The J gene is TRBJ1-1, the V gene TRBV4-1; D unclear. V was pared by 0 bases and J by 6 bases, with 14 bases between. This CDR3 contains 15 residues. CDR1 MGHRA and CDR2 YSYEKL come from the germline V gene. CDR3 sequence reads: CASSQEAGSSSEAFF. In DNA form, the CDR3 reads TGCGCCAGCAGCCAAGAGGCAGGATCTTCGTCTGAAGCTTTCTTT.

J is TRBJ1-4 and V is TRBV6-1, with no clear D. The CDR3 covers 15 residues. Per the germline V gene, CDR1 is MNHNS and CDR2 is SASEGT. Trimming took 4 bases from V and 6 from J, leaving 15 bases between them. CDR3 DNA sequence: TGTGCCAGCAGTGCTAGAGGAGAGGAATATGAAAAACTGTTTTTT. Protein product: CASSARGEEYEKLFF.

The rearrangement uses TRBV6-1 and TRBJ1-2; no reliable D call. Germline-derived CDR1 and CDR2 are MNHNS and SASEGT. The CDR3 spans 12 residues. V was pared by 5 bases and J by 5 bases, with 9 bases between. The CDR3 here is CASSRRVYGYTF. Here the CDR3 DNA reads TGTGCCAGCAGTAGAAGGGTTTATGGCTACACCTTC.

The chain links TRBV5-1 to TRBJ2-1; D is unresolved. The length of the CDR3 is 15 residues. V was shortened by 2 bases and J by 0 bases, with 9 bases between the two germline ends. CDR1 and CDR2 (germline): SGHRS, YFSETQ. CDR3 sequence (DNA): TGCGCCAGCAGCTTTCAGGTGAGCTCCTACAATGAGCAGTTCTTC. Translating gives CASSFQVSSYNEQFF.

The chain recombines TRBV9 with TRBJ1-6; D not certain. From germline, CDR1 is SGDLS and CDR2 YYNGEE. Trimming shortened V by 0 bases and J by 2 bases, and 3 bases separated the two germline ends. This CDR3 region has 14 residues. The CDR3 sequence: CASSVEPYNSPLHF. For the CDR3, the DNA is TGTGCCAGCAGCGTAGAGCCCTATAATTCACCCCTCCACTTT.

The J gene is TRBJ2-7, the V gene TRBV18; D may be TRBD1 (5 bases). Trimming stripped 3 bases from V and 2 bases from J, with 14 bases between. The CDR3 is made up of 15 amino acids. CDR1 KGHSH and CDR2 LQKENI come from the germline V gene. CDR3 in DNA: TGTGCCAGCTCACCCCCGGCAGGGATCCCCTACGAGCAGTACTTC. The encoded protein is CASSPPAGIPYEQYF.

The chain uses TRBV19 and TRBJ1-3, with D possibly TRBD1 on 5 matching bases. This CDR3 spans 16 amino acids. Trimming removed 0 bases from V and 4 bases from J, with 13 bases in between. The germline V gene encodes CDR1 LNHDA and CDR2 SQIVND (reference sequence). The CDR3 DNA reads TGTGCCAGTAGTATAGATTCCGGGACCTACGGAAACACCATATATTTT. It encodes CASSIDSGTYGNTIYF. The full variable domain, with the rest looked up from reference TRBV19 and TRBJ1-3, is DGGITQSPKYLFRKEGQNVTLSCEQNLNHDAMYWYRQDPGQGLRLIYYSQIVNDFQKGDIAEGYSVSREKKESFPLTVTSAQKNPTAFYLCASSIDSGTYGNTIYFGEGSWLTVV.

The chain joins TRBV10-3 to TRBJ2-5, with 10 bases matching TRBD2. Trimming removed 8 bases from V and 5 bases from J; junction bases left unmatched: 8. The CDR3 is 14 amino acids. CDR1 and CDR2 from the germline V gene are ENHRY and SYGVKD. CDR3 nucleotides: TGTGCCATCTCACTAGCGGGGTCGGGGGAGACCCAGTACTTC. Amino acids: CAISLAGSGETQYF.